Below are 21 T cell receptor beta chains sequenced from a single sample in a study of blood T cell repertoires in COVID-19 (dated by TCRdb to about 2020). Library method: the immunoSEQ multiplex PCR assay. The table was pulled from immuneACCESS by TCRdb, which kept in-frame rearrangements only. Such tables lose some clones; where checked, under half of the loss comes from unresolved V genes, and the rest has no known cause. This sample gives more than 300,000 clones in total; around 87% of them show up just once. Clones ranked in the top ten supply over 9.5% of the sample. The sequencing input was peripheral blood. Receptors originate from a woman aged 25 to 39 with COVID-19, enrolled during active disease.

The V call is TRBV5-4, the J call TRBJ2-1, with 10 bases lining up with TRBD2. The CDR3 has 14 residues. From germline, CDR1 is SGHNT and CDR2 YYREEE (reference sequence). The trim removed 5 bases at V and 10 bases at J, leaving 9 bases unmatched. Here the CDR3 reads CASSFTRTSGEQFF. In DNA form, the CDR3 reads TGTGCCAGCAGTTTTACTCGGACTAGCGGAGAGCAGTTCTTC.

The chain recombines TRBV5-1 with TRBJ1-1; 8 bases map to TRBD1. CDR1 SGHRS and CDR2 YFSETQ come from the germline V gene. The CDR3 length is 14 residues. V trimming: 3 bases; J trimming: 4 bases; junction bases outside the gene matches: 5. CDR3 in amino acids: CASSSGQGSTEAFF. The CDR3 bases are TGCGCCAGCAGCTCAGGACAGGGTAGCACTGAAGCTTTCTTT.

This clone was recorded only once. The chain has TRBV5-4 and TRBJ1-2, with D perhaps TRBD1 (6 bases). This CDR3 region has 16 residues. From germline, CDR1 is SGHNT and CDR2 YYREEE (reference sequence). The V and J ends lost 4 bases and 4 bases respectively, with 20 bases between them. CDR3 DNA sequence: TGTGCCAGCAGCCCTCGCCGGAGGACAGCCAGCTATGGCTACACCTTC. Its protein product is CASSPRRRTASYGYTF.

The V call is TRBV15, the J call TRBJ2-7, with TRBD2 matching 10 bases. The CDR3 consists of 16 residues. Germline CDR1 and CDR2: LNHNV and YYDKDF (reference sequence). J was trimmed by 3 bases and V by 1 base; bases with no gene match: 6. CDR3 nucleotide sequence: TGTGCCACCAGCAGAGTCTCAACTAGCGGGATCTACGAGCAGTACTTC. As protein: CATSRVSTSGIYEQYF.

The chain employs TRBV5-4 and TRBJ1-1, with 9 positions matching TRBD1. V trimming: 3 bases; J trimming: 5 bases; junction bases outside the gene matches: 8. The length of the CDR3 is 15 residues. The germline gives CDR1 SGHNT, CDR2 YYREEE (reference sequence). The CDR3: CASSWDRVGGTEAFF. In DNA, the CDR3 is TGTGCCAGCAGCTGGGACAGGGTAGGGGGGACTGAAGCTTTCTTT.

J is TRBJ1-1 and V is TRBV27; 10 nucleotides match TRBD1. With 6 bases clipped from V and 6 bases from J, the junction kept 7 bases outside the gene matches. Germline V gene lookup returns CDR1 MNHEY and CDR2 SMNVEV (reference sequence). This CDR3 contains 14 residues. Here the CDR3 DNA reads TGTGCCAGCAGCTGGGACAGGGGCTACGCTGAAGCTTTCTTT. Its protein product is CASSWDRGYAEAFF.

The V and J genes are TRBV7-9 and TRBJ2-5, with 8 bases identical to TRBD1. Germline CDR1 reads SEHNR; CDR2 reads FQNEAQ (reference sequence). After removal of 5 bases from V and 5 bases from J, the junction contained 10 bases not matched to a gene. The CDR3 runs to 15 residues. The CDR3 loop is CASSGGAGGAETQYF. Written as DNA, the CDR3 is TGTGCCAGCAGCGGAGGCGCAGGGGGCGCGGAGACCCAGTACTTC.

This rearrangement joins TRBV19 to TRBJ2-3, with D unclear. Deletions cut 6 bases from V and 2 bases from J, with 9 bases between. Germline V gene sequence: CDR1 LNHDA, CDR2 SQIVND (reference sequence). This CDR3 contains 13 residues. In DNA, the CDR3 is TGTGCCAGTAGAGAGCAAATCACAGATACGCAGTATTTT. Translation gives CASREQITDTQYF.

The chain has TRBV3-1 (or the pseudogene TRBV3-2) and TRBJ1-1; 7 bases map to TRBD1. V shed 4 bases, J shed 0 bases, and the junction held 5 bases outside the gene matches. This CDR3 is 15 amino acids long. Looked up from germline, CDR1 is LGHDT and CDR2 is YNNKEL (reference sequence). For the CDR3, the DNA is TGTGCCAGCAGCCCACTGGGACAGATGAACACTGAAGCTTTCTTT. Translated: CASSPLGQMNTEAFF.

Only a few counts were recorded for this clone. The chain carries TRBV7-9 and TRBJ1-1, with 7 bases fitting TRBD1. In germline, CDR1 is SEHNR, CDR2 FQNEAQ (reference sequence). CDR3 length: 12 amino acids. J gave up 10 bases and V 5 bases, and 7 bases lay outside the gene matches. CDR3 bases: TGTGCCAGCAGCCGCGCGACAGGGCCAGCTTTCTTT. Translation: CASSRATGPAFF.

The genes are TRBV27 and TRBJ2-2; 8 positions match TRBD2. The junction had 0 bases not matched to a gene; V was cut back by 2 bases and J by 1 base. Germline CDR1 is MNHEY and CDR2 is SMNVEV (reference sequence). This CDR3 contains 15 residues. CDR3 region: CASSLLAGNTGELFF. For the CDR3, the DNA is TGTGCCAGCAGTTTACTAGCGGGGAACACCGGGGAGCTGTTTTTT.

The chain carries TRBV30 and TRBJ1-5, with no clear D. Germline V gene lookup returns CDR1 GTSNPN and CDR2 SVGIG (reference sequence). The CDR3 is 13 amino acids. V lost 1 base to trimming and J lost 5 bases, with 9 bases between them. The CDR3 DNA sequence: TGTGCCTGGAGTGGAGGCATCGATCAGCCCCAGCATTTT. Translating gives CAWSGGIDQPQHF.

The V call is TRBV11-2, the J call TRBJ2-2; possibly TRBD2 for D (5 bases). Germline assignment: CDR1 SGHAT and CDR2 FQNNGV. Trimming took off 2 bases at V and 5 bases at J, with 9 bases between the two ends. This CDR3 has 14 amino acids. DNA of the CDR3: TGTGCCAGCAGCTTAATGCGGGTAACCGGGGAGCTGTTTTTT. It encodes CASSLMRVTGELFF.

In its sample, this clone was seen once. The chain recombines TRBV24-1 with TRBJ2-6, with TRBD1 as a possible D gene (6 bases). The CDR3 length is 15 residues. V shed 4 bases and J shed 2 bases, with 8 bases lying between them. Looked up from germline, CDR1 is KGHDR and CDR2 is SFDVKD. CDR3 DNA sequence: TGTGCCACCAGTGACCGGACAGCTGGGGCCAACGTCCTGACTTTC. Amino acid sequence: CATSDRTAGANVLTF.

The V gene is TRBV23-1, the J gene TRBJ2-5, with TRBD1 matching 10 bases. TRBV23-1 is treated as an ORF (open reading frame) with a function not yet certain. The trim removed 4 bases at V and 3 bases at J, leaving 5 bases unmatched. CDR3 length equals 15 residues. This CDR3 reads CASSPPGQGKETQYF. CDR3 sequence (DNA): TGCGCCAGCAGTCCGCCGGGACAGGGGAAAGAGACCCAGTACTTC.

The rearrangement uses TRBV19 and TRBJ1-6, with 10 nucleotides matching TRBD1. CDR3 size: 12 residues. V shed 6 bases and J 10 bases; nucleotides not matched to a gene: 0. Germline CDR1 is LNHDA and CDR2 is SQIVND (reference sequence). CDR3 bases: TGTGCCAGTAGGACAGGGGGCTCACCCCTCCACTTT. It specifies CASRTGGSPLHF.

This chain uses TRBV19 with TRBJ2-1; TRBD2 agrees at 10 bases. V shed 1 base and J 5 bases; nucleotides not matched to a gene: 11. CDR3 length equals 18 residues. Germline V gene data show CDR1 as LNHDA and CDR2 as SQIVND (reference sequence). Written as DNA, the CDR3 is TGTGCCAGTAGTATAGGGCCCCCCCTAGCGGGAGTAAACAATGAGCAGTTCTTC. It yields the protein CASSIGPPLAGVNNEQFF.

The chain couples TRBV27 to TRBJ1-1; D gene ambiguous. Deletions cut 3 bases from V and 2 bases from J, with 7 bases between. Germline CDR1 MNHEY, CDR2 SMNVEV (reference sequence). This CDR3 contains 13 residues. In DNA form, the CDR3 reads TGTGCCAGCAGTTTCGGCGGCAACACTGAAGCTTTCTTT. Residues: CASSFGGNTEAFF.

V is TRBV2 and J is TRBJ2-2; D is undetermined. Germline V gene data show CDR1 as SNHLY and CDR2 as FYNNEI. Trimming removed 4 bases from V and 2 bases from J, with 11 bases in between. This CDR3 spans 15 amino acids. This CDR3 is CASSVLEPNTGELFF. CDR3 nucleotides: TGTGCCAGCAGTGTGCTAGAACCAAACACCGGGGAGCTGTTTTTT.

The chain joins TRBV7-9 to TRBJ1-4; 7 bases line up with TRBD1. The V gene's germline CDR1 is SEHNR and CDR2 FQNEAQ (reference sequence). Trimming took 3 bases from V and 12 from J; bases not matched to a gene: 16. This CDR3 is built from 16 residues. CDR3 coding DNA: TGTGCCAGCAGCTTTTCGGTGGACAGGCCCTCGCTTGAACTGTTTTTT. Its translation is CASSFSVDRPSLELFF.

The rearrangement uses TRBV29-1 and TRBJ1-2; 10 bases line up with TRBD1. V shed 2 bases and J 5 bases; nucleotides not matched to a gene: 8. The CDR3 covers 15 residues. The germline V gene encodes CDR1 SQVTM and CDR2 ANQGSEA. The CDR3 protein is CSVENRDRGFYGYTF. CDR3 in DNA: TGCAGCGTTGAAAACCGGGACAGGGGATTTTATGGCTACACCTTC.